This T cell receptor (beta chain) came from a study of CD8+CD57+ T cells in acquired aplastic anemia. Study in general: Sorting CD4+ and CD8+ cells gave DNA averaging approximately 2.9 ug.

Genomic DNA provided the template from which TCR beta VDJ and CDR3 profiles were obtained. Using its own MiXCR run on the reads, TCRdb lists one record per CDR3 protein. The sample consists of 150,000 to 200,000 distinct CDR3 sequences, 50% to 75% of them appearing once. Study findings and constraints: Patients and controls shared roughly 31 CD8+ CDR3 sequences, highly expressed in patients.

This clonotype was seen repeatedly, ten times or more. Its antigen remains unknown. This may come from a read error, since a much larger clone is one base off. The CDR3 spans 13 residues. Germline CDR1 is SSHAT and CDR2 is FNYEAQ (reference sequence). The TCR comes from a human donor with severe aplastic anemia or a healthy control (not recorded which). The V call is TRBV7-7, the J call TRBJ2-2, with TRBD1 matching over 7 bases. The sequenced sample consisted of sorted CD4+, CD8+, or CD8+CD57+ T cells (not recorded which) from PBMCs. The CDR3 DNA sequence: TGTGCTAGCAGGCGTCAGGGGGCCGGGGAGCTGTTTTTT. It encodes CASRRQGAGELFF.